The T cell receptor (beta chain) under discussion was sequenced for a study of blood T cell repertoires in COVID-19. Study-wide context: Sample material is recorded as cDNA or gDNA derived from T cells, B-cell-depleted T cells, or PBMCs.

At least ten counts were recorded for this clone. Only in-frame clones appear in the TCRdb table, and some are missing; sequencing was by immunoSEQ multiplex PCR. This repertoire shows tens of thousands of clones, about 85% found once; its top ten account for about a quarter. The sequence derives from a human donor in a cohort sampled during active COVID-19. Input material: peripheral blood.

The DNA of the CDR3 is TGTGCCAGCAGCTTAGAAGGGGGCCGCGACGAGCAGTACTTC. Amino acids: CASSLEGGRDEQYF. The V and J genes are TRBV13 and TRBJ2-7, with 7 bases identical to TRBD1. CDR3 length: 14 amino acids. Germline V gene sequence: CDR1 PRHDT, CDR2 FYEKMQ (reference sequence). The V segment lost 1 base and the J segment 5 bases; nucleotides outside the gene matches: 5.